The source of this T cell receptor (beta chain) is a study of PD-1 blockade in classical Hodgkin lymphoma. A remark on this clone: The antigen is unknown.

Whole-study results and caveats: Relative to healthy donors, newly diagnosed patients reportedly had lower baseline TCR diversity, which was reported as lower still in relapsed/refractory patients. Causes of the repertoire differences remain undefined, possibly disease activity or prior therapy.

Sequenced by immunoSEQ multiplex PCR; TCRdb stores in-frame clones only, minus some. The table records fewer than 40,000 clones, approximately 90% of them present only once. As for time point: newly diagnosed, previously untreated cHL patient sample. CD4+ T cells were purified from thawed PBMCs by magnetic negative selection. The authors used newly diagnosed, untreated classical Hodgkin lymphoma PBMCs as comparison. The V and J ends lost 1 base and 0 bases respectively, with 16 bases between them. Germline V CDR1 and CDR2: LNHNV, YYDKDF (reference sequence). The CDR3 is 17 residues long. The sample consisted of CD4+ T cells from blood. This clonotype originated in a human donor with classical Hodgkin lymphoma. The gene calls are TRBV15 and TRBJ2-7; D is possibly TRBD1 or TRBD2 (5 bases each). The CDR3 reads CATSRGSIGGSSYEQYF. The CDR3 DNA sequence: TGTGCCACCAGCAGAGGAAGTATTGGGGGTAGCTCCTACGAGCAGTACTTC. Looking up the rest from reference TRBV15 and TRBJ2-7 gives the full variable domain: DAMVIQNPRYQVTQFGKPVTLSCSQTLNHNVMYWYQQKSSQAPKLLFHYYDKDFNNEADTPDNFQSRRPNTSFCFLDIRSPGLGDTAMYLCATSRGSIGGSSYEQYFGPGTRLTVT.